The 18 T cell receptor beta chains in this list originate from one sample, sequenced in a study of T cells in Graves' hyperthyroidism and ophthalmopathy. The investigators amplified TCR beta CDR3 regions from RNA transcripts. The HTBI primer set drove a first-round RT-PCR of the TCR CDR3. One entry per CDR3 protein, called by TCRdb with MiXCR from the multiplex PCR reads. The table lists about 740,000 distinct CDR3 sequences, around 15% of them singletons. Sequencing input: blood. The receptor set was obtained from a woman aged 18 to 35 with Graves' hyperthyroidism.

This clonotype was seen at least ten times. The chain links TRBV30 to TRBJ1-1; D not resolved. With 2 bases removed from V and 6 bases from J, the gap between germline ends came to 25 bases. CDR3 length: 17 residues. Looked up from germline, CDR1 is GTSNPN and CDR2 is SVGIG (reference sequence). The CDR3 DNA reads as TGTGCCTGGAGTCCCCGAGGGCCGAGGATGAAAGAAGCTGAAGCTTTCTTT. Translating gives CAWSPRGPRMKEAEAFF. The full variable domain, with the rest looked up from reference TRBV30 and TRBJ1-1, is SQTIHQWPATLVQPVGSPLSLECTVEGTSNPNLYWYRQAAGRGLQLLFYSVGIGQISSEVPQNLSASRPQDRQFILSSKKLLLSDSGFYLCAWSPRGPRMKEAEAFFGQGTRLTVV.

Notes on this clonotype: Lacking the conserved final phenylalanine or tryptophan, this CDR3 likely reflects a read error. The V gene is TRBV9, the J gene TRBJ1-5; weak D call: TRBD1 (5 bases). The germline V gene encodes CDR1 SGDLS and CDR2 YYNGEE. The V end lost 2 bases, the J end lost 0 bases, and 6 bases lay between the germline ends. This CDR3 has 14 amino acids. CDR3 loop: CASSVDSSNQPQHL. The DNA for the CDR3 is TGTGCCAGCAGCGTCGACAGTAGCAATCAGCCCCAGCATCTT.

This clonotype was seen a few times. The rearrangement uses TRBV7-9 and TRBJ2-3, with a weak D call TRBD1 (5 bases). The germline gives CDR1 SEHNR, CDR2 FQNEAQ (reference sequence). This CDR3 contains 15 residues. V lost 2 bases and J 1 base, leaving 10 bases between the germline ends. CDR3: CASSLTRTRTDTQYF. In DNA, the CDR3 is TGTGCCAGCAGCTTAACTCGGACACGCACAGATACGCAGTATTTT.

The rearrangement joins TRBV5-5 to TRBJ2-3, with TRBD2 matching over 8 bases. The CDR3 totals 15 residues. From germline, CDR1 is SGHKS and CDR2 YYEKEE (reference sequence). Trimming took 2 bases from V and 5 from J; bases not matched to a gene: 7. The CDR3 nucleotides read TGTGCCAGCAGCTTTGGCCAGCGGGAGATAGATACGCAGTATTTT. Protein: CASSFGQREIDTQYF.

This clonotype was counted only a few times. The chain is built from TRBV11-1 and TRBJ2-3, with 9 bases lining up with TRBD2. Losses at the gene ends were 3 bases for V and 0 bases for J; bases not matched to a gene: 10. The CDR3 totals 18 residues. Looked up from germline, CDR1 is SGHAT and CDR2 is FQDESV (reference sequence). The CDR3 sequence: CASSLTSGGGTSTDTQYF. In DNA form, the CDR3 reads TGTGCCAGCAGCTTGACTAGCGGAGGTGGAACTAGCACAGATACGCAGTATTTT.

This clonotype has only a few counts. The chain employs TRBV7-6 and TRBJ1-2, with 9 bases fitting TRBD1. Germline V gene lookup returns CDR1 SGHVS and CDR2 FNYEAQ. The V gene end was trimmed by 1 base and the J gene end by 3 bases; junction bases not matched to a gene: 3. CDR3 length equals 15 residues. CDR3 nucleotide sequence: TGTGCCAGCAGCTTAGAACAGGGGGCCCACTATGGCTACACCTTC. This translates into CASSLEQGAHYGYTF.

This clonotype has at least ten counts. J is TRBJ1-2 and V is TRBV3-1; 7 nucleotides agree with TRBD1. V trimming: 1 base; J trimming: 8 bases; junction bases outside the gene matches: 10. Germline loops: CDR1 LGHDT, CDR2 YNNKEL (reference sequence). The CDR3 is 15 amino acids. The CDR3 nucleotides read TGTGCCAGCAGCCAAGTCGGGGGGACAGCTTCCGGCTACACCTTC. Translated, it gives CASSQVGGTASGYTF.

V usage is TRBV20-1 and J usage is TRBJ2-4; TRBD2 matches 10 bases. V gave up 3 bases and J gave up 6 bases; unmatched junction bases: 11. This CDR3 has 16 residues. The germline CDR1 and CDR2 sequences are DFQATT and SNEGSKA (reference sequence). CDR3 coding DNA: TGCAGTGCTAGTGGTCTAGCGGGAGAGGGCGGAAACATTCAGTACTTC. Translated: CSASGLAGEGGNIQYF.

The chain recombines TRBV5-1 with TRBJ1-6; TRBD1 might be the D (6 bases). There are 13 residues in the CDR3. Germline loops: CDR1 SGHRS, CDR2 YFSETQ. Trimming took 3 bases from V and 6 from J, leaving 7 bases between them. The CDR3 reads CASSWGANSPLHF. The CDR3 coding sequence is TGCGCCAGCAGCTGGGGGGCTAATTCACCCCTCCACTTT.

This rearrangement joins TRBV7-3 to TRBJ2-3, with a possible D match to TRBD2 (6 bases). CDR1 and CDR2 from the germline V gene are SGHTA and FQGTGA. Between the trimmed V and J ends, which lost 2 bases and 1 base, there was a span of 10 bases. The length of the CDR3 is 15 residues. The chain's CDR3 is CASSLGDWRTDTQYF. In nucleotides, the CDR3 is TGTGCCAGCAGCTTAGGGGACTGGCGCACAGATACGCAGTATTTT.

V usage is TRBV5-1 and J usage is TRBJ2-2, with 7 bases aligning to TRBD1. This CDR3 region has 13 residues. Per germline, CDR1 SGHRS and CDR2 YFSETQ. With V trimmed by 7 bases and J by 4 bases, 4 bases remained unmatched. CDR3 in amino acids: CASVGQATGELFF. CDR3 DNA: TGCGCCAGCGTCGGACAGGCCACCGGGGAGCTGTTTTTT. Full variable domain (rest looked up from reference TRBV5-1 and TRBJ2-2): KAGVTQTPRYLIKTRGQQVTLSCSPISGHRSVSWYQQTPGQGLQFLFEYFSETQRNKGNFPGRFSGRQFSNSRSEMNVSTLELGDSALYLCASVGQATGELFFGEGSRLTVL.

This clonotype was observed at least ten times. The chain uses TRBV5-6 and TRBJ2-2; TRBD1 is a possible D gene (6 bases). The CDR3 covers 15 residues. Germline loops: CDR1 SGHDT, CDR2 YYEEEE. V was trimmed by 0 bases and J by 5 bases, leaving 11 bases between them. This CDR3 reads CASSLDLTGTGELFF. The CDR3 coding sequence is TGTGCCAGCAGCTTGGACCTTACAGGGACCGGGGAGCTGTTTTTT.

This clonotype was seen ten or more times. The genes are TRBV30 and TRBJ2-5; possibly TRBD2 for D (6 bases). Trimming cost V 1 base and J 1 base, with 7 bases left between them. Germline-derived CDR1 and CDR2 are GTSNPN and SVGIG (reference sequence). There are 13 residues in the CDR3. Written as DNA, the CDR3 is TGTGCCTGGAGTGGGGGACTCCAAGAGACCCAGTACTTC. Translated: CAWSGGLQETQYF.

The chain has TRBV28 and TRBJ2-6, with 13 bases that match TRBD2. The CDR3 is made up of 17 amino acids. CDR1 and CDR2 (germline): MDHEN, SYDVKM. The ends lost 3 bases at V and 1 base at J; junction bases unmatched: 0. This CDR3 is CASSLGLAGSGANVLTF. The CDR3 DNA reads TGTGCCAGCAGTTTGGGACTAGCGGGATCTGGGGCCAACGTCCTGACTTTC.

The chain links TRBV20-1 to TRBJ2-7; 8 bases fit TRBD1. J lost 4 bases, V lost 6 bases, and 5 bases had no gene match. The CDR3 extends over 12 amino acids. Germline V lookup: CDR1 DFQATT, CDR2 SNEGSKA (reference sequence). The CDR3: CSANRGFYEQYF. CDR3 coding DNA: TGCAGTGCCAACAGGGGGTTTTACGAGCAGTACTTC.

Comment on this clonotype: A much bigger clone sits one base away, suggesting this may be a read error. CDR3 DNA sequence: TGTGCCGGCAGTTTAGCAGGGACTAACTACAATGAGCAGTTCTTC. Translating gives CAGSLAGTNYNEQFF. The gene calls are TRBV12-3 or TRBV12-4 and TRBJ2-1, with 7 positions matching TRBD2. The CDR3 has 15 amino acids.

This clonotype appeared a few times. The chain combines TRBV20-1 with TRBJ2-3, with D perhaps matching TRBD1 (5 bases). The V gene's germline CDR1 is DFQATT and CDR2 SNEGSKA (reference sequence). Trimming left V 3 bases short and J 6 bases short, with 16 bases between. The CDR3 has 14 residues. The CDR3 coding sequence is TGCAGTGCTAGGTTGCAGGGTAAGAGGGATACGCAGTATTTT. Protein sequence: CSARLQGKRDTQYF.

Ten or more counts support this clonotype. The chain carries TRBV7-2 and TRBJ2-5; 8 bases agree with TRBD1. Germline CDR1 and CDR2: SGHTA and FQGNSA. There are 17 residues in the CDR3. V lost 5 bases and J lost 2; bases outside the gene matches: 13. The CDR3 DNA reads TGTGCCAGCAGCGACAATCGACAGGGGCCAAAGCAAGAGACCCAGTACTTC. As protein: CASSDNRQGPKQETQYF. The entire variable domain, with the rest obtained from reference TRBV7-2 and TRBJ2-5, is as follows: GAGVSQSPSNKVTEKGKDVELRCDPISGHTALYWYRQSLGQGLEFLIYFQGNSAPDKSGLPSDRFSAERTGGSVSTLTIQRTQQEDSAVYLCASSDNRQGPKQETQYFGPGTRLLVL.